A selection of T cell receptor beta chains follows, all from one sample in a study of shared clonotypes between healthy human individuals. Method: immunoSEQ multiplex PCR; TCRdb's copy keeps in-frame clones and lacks some. This repertoire shows under 120,000 clones, about 67% found once; its top ten account for approximately 25%. The sequenced material came from memory CD8+ T cells sorted from blood. The receptors here all came from a woman aged 30 to 39 in good health. Each CDR3 is given with its conserved first and last residue. D genes are given only for firm matches. Some rows have no size entry. The others give once, few or many, or a class for an expanded clone.

v_call: TRBV27; clone_size: NA; d_call: NA; j_call: TRBJ2-1; cdr3_nt: TGTGCCAGCAGTTTACTAGCACCCCCCAATGAGCAGTTCTTC; cdr3_aa: CASSLLAPPNEQFF
v_call: TRBV6-1; clone_size: NA; d_call: TRBD1; j_call: TRBJ1-1; cdr3_nt: TGTGCCAGCAGTGCGGGACAGGGTGACGCTTTCTTT; cdr3_aa: CASSAGQGDAFF
v_call: TRBV15; clone_size: NA; d_call: NA; j_call: TRBJ2-3; cdr3_nt: TGTGCCACCAGCAGAGATTTTAACACAGATACGCAGTATTTT; cdr3_aa: CATSRDFNTDTQYF
v_call: TRBV5-1; clone_size: few; d_call: NA; j_call: TRBJ2-6; cdr3_nt: TGCGCCAGCAGCTCCGGGACATCAGGGGCCAACGTCCTGACTTTC; cdr3_aa: CASSSGTSGANVLTF
v_call: TRBV27; clone_size: NA; d_call: NA; j_call: TRBJ2-7; cdr3_nt: TGTGCCAGCAGTTCCACCCCCTACGAGCAGTACTTC; cdr3_aa: CASSSTPYEQYF
v_call: TRBV6-5; clone_size: NA; d_call: NA; j_call: TRBJ1-1; cdr3_nt: TGTGCCAGCAGCCTCCGGGGGGGAGGCACCACTGAAGCTTTCTTT; cdr3_aa: CASSLRGGGTTEAFF
v_call: TRBV5-6; clone_size: NA; d_call: TRBD1; j_call: TRBJ1-2; cdr3_nt: TGTGCCAGCAGCTTTCTACCGGGACAGAACTATGGCTACACCTTC; cdr3_aa: CASSFLPGQNYGYTF
v_call: TRBV5-1; clone_size: NA; d_call: NA; j_call: TRBJ1-1; cdr3_nt: TGCGCCAGCAGGAGGGTAATGAACACTGAAGCTTTCTTT; cdr3_aa: CASRRVMNTEAFF
v_call: TRBV2; clone_size: NA; d_call: NA; j_call: TRBJ1-4; cdr3_nt: TGTGCCAGCAGGGGGGGGACGTTAGCTGAAAAACTGTTTTTT; cdr3_aa: CASRGGTLAEKLFF
v_call: TRBV4-1; clone_size: few; d_call: NA; j_call: TRBJ2-7; cdr3_nt: TGCGCCAGCAGCCAAGAACAGGGAGCCTACGAGCAGTACTTC; cdr3_aa: CASSQEQGAYEQYF
v_call: TRBV4-1; clone_size: NA; d_call: NA; j_call: TRBJ1-6; cdr3_nt: TGCGCCAGCAGCCAAGGACCAAACAGCGGATCACCCCTCCACTTT; cdr3_aa: CASSQGPNSGSPLHF
v_call: TRBV7-3; clone_size: few; d_call: NA; j_call: TRBJ2-3; cdr3_nt: TGTGCGAGCAGTCCTAAAGGGTCAGATACGCAGTATTTT; cdr3_aa: CASSPKGSDTQYF
v_call: TRBV2; clone_size: NA; d_call: NA; j_call: TRBJ2-1; cdr3_nt: TGTGCCAGCAGTGTCAGAAGCTCCTACAATGAGCAGTTCTTC; cdr3_aa: CASSVRSSYNEQFF
v_call: TRBV11-2; clone_size: NA; d_call: NA; j_call: TRBJ2-5; cdr3_nt: TGTGCCAGCAGCTTCGGGGCAGGGGAGAGAGAGACCCAGTACTTC; cdr3_aa: CASSFGAGERETQYF
v_call: TRBV10-3; clone_size: many; d_call: NA; j_call: TRBJ1-5; cdr3_nt: TGTGCCATCAGTGAGTCGTCGAACATGATAAAGCAGCCCCAGCATTTT; cdr3_aa: CAISESSNMIKQPQHF
v_call: TRBV23-1; clone_size: NA; d_call: TRBD1; j_call: TRBJ1-4; cdr3_nt: TGCGCCAGCGGAATAGCGACAGGGGGCACTATAGGAACTAATGAAAAACTGTTTTTT; cdr3_aa: CASGIATGGTIGTNEKLFF
v_call: TRBV11-2; clone_size: NA; d_call: TRBD2; j_call: TRBJ2-3; cdr3_nt: TGTGCCAGCGGAACGACTAGCGGGAGAGATACGCAGTATTTT; cdr3_aa: CASGTTSGRDTQYF
v_call: TRBV6-1; clone_size: few; d_call: NA; j_call: TRBJ2-6; cdr3_nt: TGTGCCAGCAGTGAAGCTCGGTCCGGGGCCAACGTCCTGACTTTC; cdr3_aa: CASSEARSGANVLTF
v_call: TRBV4-2; clone_size: NA; d_call: NA; j_call: TRBJ2-1; cdr3_nt: TGTGCCAGCAGCCAAGATCGGCTAATTTATGAGCAGTTCTTC; cdr3_aa: CASSQDRLIYEQFF
v_call: TRBV5-1; clone_size: NA; d_call: NA; j_call: TRBJ1-2; cdr3_nt: TGCGCCAGCAGCTTTGAAGGGCAAGCGGCCTCTGCTGGGTATGGCTACACCTTC; cdr3_aa: CASSFEGQAASAGYGYTF
v_call: TRBV2; clone_size: NA; d_call: TRBD1; j_call: TRBJ1-5; cdr3_nt: TGTGCCAGCAGGGCGCCGGGACAGTATCAGCCCCAGCATTTT; cdr3_aa: CASRAPGQYQPQHF
v_call: TRBV4-1; clone_size: NA; d_call: NA; j_call: TRBJ2-7; cdr3_nt: TGCGCCAGCAGCCAAGCCGTTGGGGGAGTTTACGAGCAGTACTTC; cdr3_aa: CASSQAVGGVYEQYF
v_call: TRBV11-2; clone_size: NA; d_call: NA; j_call: TRBJ1-1; cdr3_nt: TGTGCCAGCAGCTTTGACGGCTCGTTGGTTGAGGGGTGGAACACTGAAGCTTTCTTT; cdr3_aa: CASSFDGSLVEGWNTEAFF
v_call: TRBV6-1; clone_size: NA; d_call: TRBD1; j_call: TRBJ2-1; cdr3_nt: TGTGCCAGCAGTGAAGCATCAGGGACAGGGTCCAATGAGCAGTTCTTC; cdr3_aa: CASSEASGTGSNEQFF
v_call: TRBV29-1; clone_size: NA; d_call: NA; j_call: TRBJ2-7; cdr3_nt: TGCAGCGTTGTATGGTCGGGGAGCTCCTACGAGCAGTACTTC; cdr3_aa: CSVVWSGSSYEQYF
v_call: TRBV28; clone_size: NA; d_call: TRBD1; j_call: TRBJ2-2; cdr3_nt: TGTGCCAGCAGTTTACCGGACAGGGTGAACACCGGGGAGCTGTTTTTT; cdr3_aa: CASSLPDRVNTGELFF
v_call: TRBV9; clone_size: NA; d_call: NA; j_call: TRBJ1-2; cdr3_nt: TGTGCCAGCAACCCGGGACTCCGTAACTATGGCTACACCTTC; cdr3_aa: CASNPGLRNYGYTF
v_call: TRBV28; clone_size: NA; d_call: TRBD1; j_call: TRBJ2-7; cdr3_nt: TGTGCCAGCAGTTCCCACGGGACAGGGGCCTACGAGCAGTACTTC; cdr3_aa: CASSSHGTGAYEQYF
v_call: TRBV28; clone_size: NA; d_call: TRBD1; j_call: TRBJ1-5; cdr3_nt: TGTGCCAGTACAGGGGAATATAGCAATCAGCCCCAGCATTTT; cdr3_aa: CASTGEYSNQPQHF
v_call: TRBV2; clone_size: NA; d_call: TRBD2; j_call: TRBJ2-1; cdr3_nt: TGTGCCAGCAGTCATCCGGGACTAGCCTCGCTGGCCGATGAGCAGTTCTTC; cdr3_aa: CASSHPGLASLADEQFF
v_call: TRBV6-4; clone_size: few; d_call: TRBD2; j_call: TRBJ2-7; cdr3_nt: TGTGCCAGCAGTGATTGGACTAGCGGGAGACCCGAGCAGTACTTC; cdr3_aa: CASSDWTSGRPEQYF
v_call: TRBV7-6; clone_size: few; d_call: NA; j_call: TRBJ2-7; cdr3_nt: TGTGCCAGCAGCTTAACCCGGGTCCGGGAGCAGTACTTC; cdr3_aa: CASSLTRVREQYF
v_call: TRBV4-1; clone_size: NA; d_call: TRBD1; j_call: TRBJ2-7; cdr3_nt: TGCGCCAGCAGCCAAGGGCCCCAGGACAGGGTTTCCTACGAGCAGTACTTC; cdr3_aa: CASSQGPQDRVSYEQYF
v_call: TRBV5-5; clone_size: NA; d_call: TRBD1; j_call: TRBJ1-5; cdr3_nt: TGTGCCAGCAGCTTGGAGGCGCGCCAGGGGGACAATCAGCCCCAGCATTTT; cdr3_aa: CASSLEARQGDNQPQHF
v_call: TRBV7-8; clone_size: NA; d_call: TRBD2; j_call: TRBJ2-1; cdr3_nt: TGTGCCAGCAGCTCATGGACTAGCGGGACTGAGCAGTTCTTC; cdr3_aa: CASSSWTSGTEQFF
v_call: TRBV6-6; clone_size: NA; d_call: TRBD1; j_call: TRBJ2-7; cdr3_nt: TGTGCCAGTTACTCCGGGACAGGCTACGAGCAGTACTTC; cdr3_aa: CASYSGTGYEQYF
v_call: TRBV25-1; clone_size: few; d_call: TRBD1; j_call: TRBJ2-3; cdr3_nt: TGTGCCAGCAATGAGGGGGCGGCTAGCACAGATACGCAGTATTTT; cdr3_aa: CASNEGAASTDTQYF
v_call: TRBV7-9; clone_size: NA; d_call: NA; j_call: TRBJ1-5; cdr3_nt: TGTGCCAGCAGCTTAGACAGTAATCAGCCCCAGCATTTT; cdr3_aa: CASSLDSNQPQHF
v_call: TRBV11-2; clone_size: NA; d_call: NA; j_call: TRBJ1-4; cdr3_nt: TGTGCCAGCAGCACTCCCGGGGCCTTAGAAAAACTGTTTTTT; cdr3_aa: CASSTPGALEKLFF
v_call: TRBV19; clone_size: NA; d_call: NA; j_call: TRBJ2-1; cdr3_nt: TGTGCCAGTAGTATAGATTGGCTAGCCGAATACAATGAGCAGTTCTTC; cdr3_aa: CASSIDWLAEYNEQFF
v_call: TRBV6-6; clone_size: medium-sized; d_call: NA; j_call: TRBJ2-2; cdr3_nt: TGTGCCAGCAGTTACTCGTTGGAGACCGGGGAGCTGTTTTTT; cdr3_aa: CASSYSLETGELFF
v_call: TRBV11-3; clone_size: NA; d_call: NA; j_call: TRBJ2-1; cdr3_nt: TGTGCCAGCAGTTGGACTCCCAACAATGAGCAGTTCTTC; cdr3_aa: CASSWTPNNEQFF
v_call: TRBV6-4; clone_size: few; d_call: TRBD1; j_call: TRBJ2-3; cdr3_nt: TGTGCCAGCAGTGATGTCCCGGGACAGGGATCAGATACGCAGTATTTT; cdr3_aa: CASSDVPGQGSDTQYF
v_call: TRBV11-3; clone_size: NA; d_call: NA; j_call: TRBJ2-4; cdr3_nt: TGTGCCAGCAGCCTTAGTTGGGGGGCGACCAAAAACATTCAGTACTTC; cdr3_aa: CASSLSWGATKNIQYF
v_call: TRBV5-1; clone_size: NA; d_call: TRBD2; j_call: TRBJ2-1; cdr3_nt: TGCGCCAGCAGCTTGGTAAGCGGGAGCGGGAATGAGCAGTTCTTC; cdr3_aa: CASSLVSGSGNEQFF
v_call: TRBV7-8; clone_size: NA; d_call: TRBD1; j_call: TRBJ2-1; cdr3_nt: TGTGCCAGCAGCTGGGACAGGGGCTCCTACAATGAGCAGTTCTTC; cdr3_aa: CASSWDRGSYNEQFF
v_call: TRBV4-2; clone_size: NA; d_call: NA; j_call: TRBJ2-3; cdr3_nt: TGTGCCAGCAGCCAAGCACACCGGCGGAGGGAAAACACAGATACGCAGTATTTT; cdr3_aa: CASSQAHRRRENTDTQYF
v_call: TRBV27; clone_size: NA; d_call: TRBD1; j_call: TRBJ2-7; cdr3_nt: TGTGCCAGCAGGGGAGAAGGGGGCCCGGTAGATTACGAGCAGTACTTC; cdr3_aa: CASRGEGGPVDYEQYF
v_call: TRBV18; clone_size: few; d_call: NA; j_call: TRBJ1-2; cdr3_nt: TGTGCCAGCTCACCACCTACGGACTATGGCTACACCTTC; cdr3_aa: CASSPPTDYGYTF
v_call: TRBV25-1; clone_size: many; d_call: NA; j_call: TRBJ2-2; cdr3_nt: TGTGCCAGCAGTGGCCCAGGGGAAGCCGGGGAGCTGTTTTTT; cdr3_aa: CASSGPGEAGELFF
v_call: TRBV27; clone_size: NA; d_call: NA; j_call: TRBJ2-1; cdr3_nt: TGTGCCAGCAAAGGACACAGGGGACGAGCCGGGACTACCTCCTACAATGAGCAGTTCTTC; cdr3_aa: CASKGHRGRAGTTSYNEQFF